This T cell receptor (beta chain) appears in the sequencing data of a study of blood T cell repertoires in COVID-19 (dated by TCRdb to 2018 to 2020). For the wider study: Samples from collaborators originated in the United States, Italy and Spain and spanned both the acute and convalescent phases of COVID-19. Samples were obtained from the ongoing ImmuneRACE study (first 160 participants) and from about 1,300 subjects provided by 6 global collaborators. Nearly every sample came with metadata listing a de-identified subject ID, COVID-19 status, age in years and sex. The repertoires were made available in a free public database intended to serve as a resource for research on the immune response to SARS-CoV-2. The material from the prospective study consisted of cDNA or gDNA derived from T cells, B-cell-depleted T cells, or PBMCs. Deeply sampled blood TCRbeta repertoires from subjects exposed to, actively infected with, or recovered from COVID-19 were included in the dataset. Where HLA class I and class II types were available, the types were taken from metadata supplied by the sample provider, not from assay-based typing.

Participants in the prospective study were enrolled through a virtual design, were aged 18 to 89 years, and lived in 20 to 30 United States geographic areas. To assign participants to cohorts, the prospective study relied on clinical history that participants themselves reported in a screening survey and a study questionnaire. ImmuneRACE Cohort 3 recovered participants were defined by two consecutive negative NP/OP PCR tests, healthcare professional clearance, or symptom resolution. In the prospective study, whole blood, serum and a nasopharyngeal or oropharyngeal swab were collected from each participant by mobile phlebotomists. Participants in the prospective study had the option to provide additional blood draws and questionnaires over a roughly two-month period. Prospective study blood samples were shipped either frozen or at room temperature before DNA extraction. The immunoSEQ Assay, a bias-controlled multiplex PCR, was used to amplify TCRbeta CDR3 regions from genomic DNA. Per the authors' processing: Nucleated cell counts per sample were estimated from amplification of reference gene primers within the assay. To quantify the absolute abundance of each unique TCRbeta CDR3 rearrangement, sequence reads were collapsed and filtered. For each sample, productive Simpson clonality was calculated by taking the square root of Simpson's diversity index across productive rearrangements. Held by TCRdb, this immuneACCESS table contains in-frame sequences only and omits some clones. Under half of the omission traces to an unresolved V gene where checked; the cause of the rest is unknown. Clone size and the V and J calls come from that table; the DNA yielded D and trimming. The sample records 390,000 or so clones, around 89% of which are singletons. The top ten clonotypes cover around 1% of the sample.

Spanning cysteine to phenylalanine, the CDR3 consists of 16 amino acids. Only the CDR3 region is kept as DNA, spanning 48 bases read in frame from base 1. Relative to germline, V is missing 1 base and J is missing 8 bases, with 13 bases of the junction outside any gene match. Per the germline V gene (reference sequence), LGHDT is the CDR1 and YNNKEL is the CDR2. Points the paper makes about the study in general: The amount of clinical and demographic metadata varied by source and participant and was provided uncurated.

As concerns this clone: No antigen is known for it. Per-base qualities were not stored, and no clone one base away is much larger.

The specimen sequenced was PBMCs or T cells enriched from blood (not recorded which). The chain couples TRBV3-1 (or the pseudogene TRBV3-2) to TRBJ2-7, with TRBD2 matching 8 junction bases. The clonotype was recovered from a man younger than 35 who had recovered from COVID-19. The nucleotides read TGTGCCAGCAGCCAAGCCCCCGAGACTAGCGAAACCAAGCAGTACTTC. It translates to CASSQAPETSETKQYF.